These 5 T cell receptor beta chains were sequenced from one sample in a study of blood T cell repertoires in COVID-19 (dated by TCRdb to about 2020). The library was made by the immunoSEQ multiplex PCR assay. The immuneACCESS repertoire file appears here via TCRdb, limited to in-frame rearrangements. These files lack a portion of the clones; in checked studies, under half of the deficit traces to unresolved V genes, and the cause of the others is not known. Counted in this sample were over 450,000 clones; approximately 91% of them appeared once. The ten largest clonotypes hold 7.5% to 9.5% of the sample. What was sequenced was peripheral blood. The receptors derive from a woman in her 50s with COVID-19, enrolled during active disease.

The chain joins TRBV19 to TRBJ2-1, with TRBD2 matching 16 bases. Germline lookup yields CDR1 LNHDA and CDR2 SQIVND (reference sequence). The CDR3 has 17 amino acids. With 5 bases clipped from V and 4 bases from J, the junction kept 5 bases outside the gene matches. CDR3 nucleotides: TGTGCCAGTAGTGCTCCGGGACTAGCGGGGGGGTACAATGAGCAGTTCTTC. The encoded protein is CASSAPGLAGGYNEQFF.

The CDR3 DNA follows: TGTGCCAGCAGCCAAGCGGCTAGCGGGTCTAGGAAGACCCAGTACTTC. Translating it yields CASSQAASGSRKTQYF. The genes are TRBV3-1 (or the pseudogene TRBV3-2) and TRBJ2-5, with 8 bases lining up with TRBD2. The CDR3 extends over 16 amino acids. The V gene's germline CDR1 is LGHDT and CDR2 YNNKEL (reference sequence). V lost 1 base, J lost 6 bases, and 10 bases stayed unmatched.

The chain uses TRBV18 and TRBJ1-6; 8 bases agree with TRBD1. The CDR3 has 17 residues. V shed 0 bases, J shed 7 bases, and the junction held 8 bases outside the gene matches. Germline V gene lookup returns CDR1 KGHSH and CDR2 LQKENI. The CDR3 sequence: CASSPPIGTGLNSPLHF. In DNA form, the CDR3 reads TGTGCCAGCTCACCACCGATCGGGACAGGACTAAATTCACCCCTCCACTTT.

This chain links TRBV28 with TRBJ1-5; D gene unclear. Trimming cost V 5 bases and J 12 bases, with 20 bases left between them. Germline CDR1 MDHEN, CDR2 SYDVKM. The CDR3 has 14 amino acids. CDR3 in amino acids: CASSVPGYRIYQHF. In nucleotides, the CDR3 is TGTGCCAGCAGTGTCCCGGGGTACCGTATTTACCAGCATTTT.

A remark on this clone: Other DNA sequences in this specimen translate into the identical CDR3. The chain couples TRBV4-1 to TRBJ2-7, with 7 positions matching TRBD1. Looked up from germline, CDR1 is MGHRA and CDR2 is YSYEKL. The CDR3 contains 13 residues. Losses at the gene ends were 1 base for V and 4 bases for J; bases not matched to a gene: 1. The CDR3 region is CASSQVQGYEQYF. The DNA of the CDR3 is TGCGCCAGCAGCCAAGTACAGGGGTACGAGCAGTACTTC.